The present TCR beta chain was sequenced within a study of regulatory T cells in long-lasting Graves disease. In its sample, this clonotype was seen many times. The CDR3 has 15 amino acids. V lost 6 bases and J lost 1, with 15 bases in between. Germline V gene sequence: CDR1 MDHEN, CDR2 SYDVKM. Time point denoted: newly diagnosed GD, antithyroid drugs for less than 3 months. Extracted RNA from PBMCs served as the source of the TCR library. Arm-PCR with iRepertoire HTBI primers amplified the CDR3 regions for these TCR beta libraries. TCRdb re-analysed the multiplex PCR reads in MiXCR, keeping a single row per CDR3 protein. The data hold fewer than 350,000 distinct CDR3 sequences, with 18% observed a single time.

The V gene is TRBV28, the J gene TRBJ1-1, with D possibly TRBD1 on 6 matching bases. The sample here was peripheral blood mononuclear cells (PBMCs), taken at new diagnosis, from a patient treated with antithyroid drugs. This TCR derives from a female donor with Graves disease. The chain's CDR3 is CASSSLVGQNTEAFF. The CDR3 bases are TGTGCCAGCAGCTCCCTGGTGGGACAGAACACTGAAGCTTTCTTT.